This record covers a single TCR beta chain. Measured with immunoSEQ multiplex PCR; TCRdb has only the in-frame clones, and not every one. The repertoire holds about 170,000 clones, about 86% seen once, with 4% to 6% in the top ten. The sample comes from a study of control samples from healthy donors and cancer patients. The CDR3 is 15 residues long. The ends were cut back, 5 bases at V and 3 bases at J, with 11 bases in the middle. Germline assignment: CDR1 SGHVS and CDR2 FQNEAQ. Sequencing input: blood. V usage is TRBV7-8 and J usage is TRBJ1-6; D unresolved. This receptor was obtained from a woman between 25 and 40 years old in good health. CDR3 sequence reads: CASSLLRSYNSPLHF. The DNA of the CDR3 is TGTGCCAGCAGCCTACTTCGGAGCTATAATTCACCCCTCCACTTT. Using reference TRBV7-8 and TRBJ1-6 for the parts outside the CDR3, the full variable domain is GAGVSQSPRYKVAKRGQDVALRCDPISGHVSLFWYQQALGQGPEFLTYFQNEAQLDKSGLPSDRFFAERPEGSVSTLKIQRTQQEDSAVYLCASSLLRSYNSPLHFGNGTRLTVT.